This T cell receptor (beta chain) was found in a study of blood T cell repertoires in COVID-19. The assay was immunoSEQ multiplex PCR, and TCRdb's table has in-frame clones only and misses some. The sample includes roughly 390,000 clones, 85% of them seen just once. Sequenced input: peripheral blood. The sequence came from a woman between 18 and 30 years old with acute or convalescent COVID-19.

For the CDR3, the DNA is TGTGCCAGCTACCCTAGACAGGCGAGCTCCTACAATGAGCAGTTCTTC. Protein product: CASYPRQASSYNEQFF. The chain couples TRBV27 to TRBJ2-1, with D possibly matching TRBD1 (6 bases). Germline-derived CDR1 and CDR2 are MNHEY and SMNVEV (reference sequence). The CDR3 extends over 16 amino acids. The V end was cut by 8 bases, the J end by 0 bases, with 17 bases between.